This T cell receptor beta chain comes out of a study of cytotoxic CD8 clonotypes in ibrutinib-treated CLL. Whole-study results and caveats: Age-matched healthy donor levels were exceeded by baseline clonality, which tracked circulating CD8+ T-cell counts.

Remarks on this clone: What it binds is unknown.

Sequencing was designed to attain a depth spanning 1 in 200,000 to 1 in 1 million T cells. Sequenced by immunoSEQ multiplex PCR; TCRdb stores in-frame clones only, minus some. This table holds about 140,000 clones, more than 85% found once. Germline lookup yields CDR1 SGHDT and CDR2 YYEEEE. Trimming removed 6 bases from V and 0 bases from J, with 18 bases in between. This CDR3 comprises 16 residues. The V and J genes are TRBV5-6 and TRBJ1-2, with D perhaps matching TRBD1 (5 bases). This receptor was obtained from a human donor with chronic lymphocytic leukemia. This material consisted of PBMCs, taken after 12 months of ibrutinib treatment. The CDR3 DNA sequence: TGTGCCAGCAACCCTCTTTGGGACGCCGCTAACTATGGCTACACCTTC. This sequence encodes CASNPLWDAANYGYTF.